These 23 T cell receptor beta chains came from one sample sequenced in a study of shared clonotypes between healthy human individuals. Profiling relied on immunoSEQ multiplex PCR, and the TCRdb table lists in-frame clones only, not all of them. The repertoire holds approximately 1.5 million clones, with approximately 98.5% as singletons. Sequenced input: naive CD4+ T cells sorted from blood. The sample's subset: CD45RA+ positively selected. The source is a man aged 25-40 years in good health.

Concerning this clone itself: Other DNA sequences of this sample code for an identical CDR3. This chain joins TRBV9 and TRBJ1-2; no clear D gene. The germline CDR1 and CDR2 sequences are SGDLS and YYNGEE. The CDR3 loop spans 13 amino acids. V lost 0 bases, J lost 5 bases, and 8 bases lay in between. The CDR3 region is CASSVEEGYGYTF. The CDR3, as DNA: TGTGCCAGCAGCGTAGAAGAGGGTTATGGCTACACCTTC.

CDR3: CASSMVGGLAGLTGETQYF. The CDR3, as DNA: TGTGCCAGTAGTATGGTGGGGGGACTAGCGGGACTCACCGGGGAGACCCAGTACTTC. The chain recombines TRBV19 with TRBJ2-5; 13 bases agree with TRBD2. Germline lookup yields CDR1 LNHDA and CDR2 SQIVND (reference sequence). The CDR3 covers 19 residues. V lost 3 bases and J lost 5; bases outside the gene matches: 15. Full variable domain (remainder filled in from reference TRBV19 and TRBJ2-5): DGGITQSPKYLFRKEGQNVTLSCEQNLNHDAMYWYRQDPGQGLRLIYYSQIVNDFQKGDIAEGYSVSREKKESFPLTVTSAQKNPTAFYLCASSMVGGLAGLTGETQYFGPGTRLLVL.

The chain couples TRBV2 to TRBJ2-7; D uncertain. V was shortened by 8 bases and J by 1 base, with 18 bases between the two germline ends. Germline CDR1 SNHLY, CDR2 FYNNEI. This CDR3 has 15 residues. CDR3 DNA sequence: TGTGCCAGCCTCCGAGATCTGGGCGGATCCTACGAGCAGTACTTC. It is translated as CASLRDLGGSYEQYF.

The chain is built from TRBV7-2 and TRBJ2-7; 14 bases are a match to TRBD2. This CDR3 is 21 amino acids long. Germline V gene data show CDR1 as SGHTA and CDR2 as FQGNSA. Trimming at V came to 0 bases and at J to 5 bases, leaving 18 bases not matched to a gene. The DNA for the CDR3 is TGTGCCAGCAGCTTAGCGCCGGGACTAGCGGGAGTAGAGGTTTTTAGGGACGAGCAGTACTTC. This translates into CASSLAPGLAGVEVFRDEQYF.

This rearrangement joins TRBV7-2 to TRBJ1-1; no firm D call. V was shortened by 2 bases and J by 6 bases, with 16 bases between the two germline ends. The CDR3 has 15 amino acids. Per germline, CDR1 SGHTA and CDR2 FQGNSA. The CDR3, as DNA: TGTGCCAGCAGCTTAAGGTCCGGGTACTCATCTGAAGCTTTCTTT. Translated, it gives CASSLRSGYSSEAFF.

V and J are TRBV4-2 and TRBJ2-1, with 8 bases fitting TRBD2. From germline, CDR1 is LGHNA and CDR2 YNFKEQ. With V trimmed by 1 base and J by 3 bases, 5 bases remained unmatched. The CDR3 consists of 16 residues. The CDR3 coding sequence is TGTGCCAGCAGCCAAGCGGCGGGAGGCTACTACAATGAGCAGTTCTTC. Translation gives CASSQAAGGYYNEQFF.

In nucleotides, the CDR3 is TGTGCCAGCAGCGAGACTCAGAGCACAGATACGCAGTATTTT. Its protein product is CASSETQSTDTQYF. This chain uses TRBV6-1 with TRBJ2-3; D gene uncertain. V was pared by 6 bases and J by 0 bases, with 10 bases between. Looked up from germline, CDR1 is MNHNS and CDR2 is SASEGT. This CDR3 region has 14 residues.

The rearrangement links TRBV20-1 to TRBJ1-2; D not resolved. The CDR3 has 11 amino acids. Germline V CDR1 and CDR2: DFQATT, SNEGSKA (reference sequence). V shed 6 bases and J shed 5 bases, with 10 bases lying between them. This CDR3 is CSAPYGYGYTF. The CDR3 DNA reads as TGCAGTGCCCCCTATGGGTATGGCTACACCTTC.

Notes on this clone: Other DNA sequences in this sample translate to the same CDR3. The chain employs TRBV18 and TRBJ1-5; D is ambiguous. V dropped 3 bases and J dropped 6 bases, with 6 bases sitting between them. The CDR3 spans 12 residues. Germline V CDR1 and CDR2: KGHSH, LQKENI. The CDR3 here is CASSPLGQPQHF. Written as DNA, the CDR3 is TGTGCCAGCTCACCTCTAGGTCAGCCCCAGCATTTT.

Remarks on this clone: The sample holds other DNA sequences that translate to the same CDR3. This chain connects TRBV20-1 to TRBJ2-3; D not resolved. The CDR3 totals 11 residues. The germline gives CDR1 DFQATT, CDR2 SNEGSKA (reference sequence). V was pared by 1 base and J by 5 bases, with 4 bases between. This chain's CDR3 is CSARVVDTQYF. In nucleotides, the CDR3 is TGCAGTGCTAGAGTAGTAGATACGCAGTATTTT.

Note on this clone: Different DNA sequences within this sample yield the same CDR3. The chain couples TRBV28 to TRBJ2-3; D uncertain. Germline lookup yields CDR1 MDHEN and CDR2 SYDVKM. Trimming took 2 bases from V and 2 from J, leaving 8 bases between them. The CDR3 is 14 amino acids. CDR3 coding DNA: TGTGCCAGCAGTTTAGGCGGAAACACAGATACGCAGTATTTT. It is translated as CASSLGGNTDTQYF.

In DNA form, the CDR3 reads TGTGCCAGCAGTTCCCAAAACAATCAGCCCCAGCATTTT. This gives the protein CASSSQNNQPQHF. V gene TRBV28 combines with J gene TRBJ1-5; D gene ambiguous. Germline V CDR1 and CDR2: MDHEN, SYDVKM. Between the trimmed V and J ends, which lost 4 bases and 3 bases, there was a span of 7 bases. The length of the CDR3 is 13 residues.

The rearrangement uses TRBV28 and TRBJ2-7, with 8 bases matching TRBD2. This CDR3 has 15 amino acids. Per germline, CDR1 MDHEN and CDR2 SYDVKM. V dropped 7 bases and J dropped 5; count of bases not matched to a gene: 13. As DNA, the CDR3 is TGTGCCAGCACCGCCCCGGGGGGGAGGAGTGACGAGCAGTACTTC. Its translation is CASTAPGGRSDEQYF. Drawing the rest from reference TRBV28 and TRBJ2-7, the complete variable domain is DVKVTQSSRYLVKRTGEKVFLECVQDMDHENMFWYRQDPGLGLRLIYFSYDVKMKEKGDIPEGYSVSREKKERFSLILESASTNQTSMYLCASTAPGGRSDEQYFGPGTRLTVT.

A note on this clone: This sample also contains other DNA sequences that code for the same CDR3. V gene TRBV14 combines with J gene TRBJ1-1, with 8 nucleotides matching TRBD1. The CDR3 has 15 amino acids. Unmatched junction bases numbered 6, after V lost 6 bases and J lost 0 bases. The V gene's germline CDR1 is SGHDN and CDR2 FVKESK. This CDR3 reads CASSQRTGMNTEAFF. CDR3 nucleotide sequence: TGTGCCAGCAGTCAAAGGACAGGGATGAACACTGAAGCTTTCTTT.

V usage is TRBV14 and J usage is TRBJ1-1; maybe TRBD1 (6 bases). Deletions cut 4 bases from V and 1 base from J, with 10 bases between. The germline V gene has CDR1 SGHDN and CDR2 FVKESK. CDR3 size: 14 residues. The CDR3 sequence: CASSRGAPNTEAFF. CDR3 coding DNA: TGTGCCAGCAGCCGGGGGGCTCCGAACACTGAAGCTTTCTTT.

The rearrangement joins TRBV5-1 to TRBJ2-4; either TRBD1 or TRBD2 may supply D (5 bases each). Trimming took 4 bases from V and 5 from J, leaving 13 bases between them. Germline V lookup: CDR1 SGHRS, CDR2 YFSETQ. The CDR3 is 14 amino acids. This CDR3 reads CASSPGGRENIQYF. CDR3 in DNA: TGCGCCAGCAGCCCTGGAGGCAGGGAAAACATTCAGTACTTC.

Notes on this clone: Other nucleotide sequences in the sample specify the same CDR3. The V call is TRBV14, the J call TRBJ1-1; D might be TRBD1 (6 bases). Germline-derived CDR1 and CDR2 are SGHDN and FVKESK. The CDR3 is 14 residues long. V was pared by 1 base and J by 4 bases, with 10 bases between. CDR3 loop: CASSQGGRGTEAFF. Here the CDR3 DNA reads TGTGCCAGCAGCCAAGGGGGCAGGGGCACTGAAGCTTTCTTT.

The rearrangement links TRBV9 to TRBJ1-4; D may be TRBD1 (5 bases). The CDR3 loop spans 16 amino acids. Germline V lookup: CDR1 SGDLS, CDR2 YYNGEE. Trimming left V 0 bases short and J 2 bases short, with 11 bases between. In nucleotides, the CDR3 is TGTGCCAGCAGCGTAGTTGGGGGGTTCACTAATGAAAAACTGTTTTTT. As protein: CASSVVGGFTNEKLFF.

The V call is TRBV5-5, the J call TRBJ2-1, with 8 bases identical to TRBD1. CDR1 is SGHKS and CDR2 is YYEKEE in the germline V gene (reference sequence). V lost 0 bases to trimming and J lost 2 bases; unmatched junction nucleotides: 1. CDR3 length: 15 residues. CDR3 in DNA: TGTGCCAGCAGCTTGGTACAGGGGGCCTACAATGAGCAGTTCTTC. Protein sequence: CASSLVQGAYNEQFF.

The chain joins TRBV29-1 to TRBJ2-7; TRBD2 matches at 7 bases. CDR3 size: 13 residues. After removal of 4 bases from V and 4 bases from J, the junction contained 7 bases not matched to a gene. The germline gives CDR1 SQVTM, CDR2 ANQGSEA. CDR3 in DNA: TGCAGCGTTGCAAAACGGGAGGCTTACGAGCAGTACTTC. Translated: CSVAKREAYEQYF.

This clone occurred once. The chain is built from TRBV21-1 and TRBJ2-1; the table assigns TRBD1, which was not confirmed against the DNA. TRBV21-1 is labeled a pseudogene. The length of the CDR3 is 15 residues. This chain's CDR3 is CASSMRQGDYNEQFF. In nucleotides, the CDR3 is TGTGCCAGCAGCATGCGACAGGGGGACTACAATGAGCAGTTCTTC.

The chain joins TRBV6-5 to TRBJ2-7; a weak D match, TRBD2 (5 bases). Trimming removed 7 bases from V and 4 bases from J, with 11 bases in between. Germline CDR1 and CDR2: MNHEY and SVGAGI. The CDR3 is 12 amino acids. CDR3 residues: CASTNPGYEQYF. Here the CDR3 DNA reads TGTGCCAGCACCAACCCGGGATACGAGCAGTACTTC.

The J gene is TRBJ2-3, the V gene TRBV28; 9 bases map to TRBD1. The V gene end was trimmed by 6 bases and the J gene end by 6 bases; junction bases not matched to a gene: 7. Germline values: CDR1 MDHEN, CDR2 SYDVKM. This CDR3 has 14 residues. CDR3 loop: CASRGDRVKDTQYF. The CDR3 DNA reads as TGTGCCAGCAGGGGGGACAGGGTGAAGGATACGCAGTATTTT.